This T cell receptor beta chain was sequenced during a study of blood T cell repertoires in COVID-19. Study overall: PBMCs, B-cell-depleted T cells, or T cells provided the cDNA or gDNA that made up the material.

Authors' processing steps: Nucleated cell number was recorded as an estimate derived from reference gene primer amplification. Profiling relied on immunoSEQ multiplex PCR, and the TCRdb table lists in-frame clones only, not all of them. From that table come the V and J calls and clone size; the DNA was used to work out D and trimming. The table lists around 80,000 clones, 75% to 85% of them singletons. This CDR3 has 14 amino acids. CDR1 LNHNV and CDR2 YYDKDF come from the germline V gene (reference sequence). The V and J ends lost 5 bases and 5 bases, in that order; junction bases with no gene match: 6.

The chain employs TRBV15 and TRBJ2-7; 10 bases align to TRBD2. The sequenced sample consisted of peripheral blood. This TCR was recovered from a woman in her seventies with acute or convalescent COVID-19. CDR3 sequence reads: CATSVRTSGHEQYF. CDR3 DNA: TGTGCCACCAGCGTACGGACTAGCGGACACGAGCAGTACTTC.